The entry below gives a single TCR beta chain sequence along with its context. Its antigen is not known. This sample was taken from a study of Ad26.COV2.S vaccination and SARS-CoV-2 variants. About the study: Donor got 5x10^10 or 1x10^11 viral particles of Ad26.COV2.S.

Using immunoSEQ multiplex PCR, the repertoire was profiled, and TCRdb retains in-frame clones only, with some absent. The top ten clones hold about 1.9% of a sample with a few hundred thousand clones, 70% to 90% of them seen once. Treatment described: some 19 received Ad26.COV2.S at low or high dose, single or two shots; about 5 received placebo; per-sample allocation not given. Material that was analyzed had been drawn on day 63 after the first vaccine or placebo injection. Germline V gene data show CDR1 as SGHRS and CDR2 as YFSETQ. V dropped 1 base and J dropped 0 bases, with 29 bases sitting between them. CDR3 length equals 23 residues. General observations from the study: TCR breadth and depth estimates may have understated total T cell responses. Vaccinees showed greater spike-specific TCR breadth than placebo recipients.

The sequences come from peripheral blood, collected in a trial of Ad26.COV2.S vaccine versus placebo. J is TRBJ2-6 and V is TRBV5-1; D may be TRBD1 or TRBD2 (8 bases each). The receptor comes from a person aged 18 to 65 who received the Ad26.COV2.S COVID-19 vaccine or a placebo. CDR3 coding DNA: TGCGCCAGCAGCTTGCACCAGGGGGCCGCGGGAGGCGGGCTCTACTCTGGGGCCAACGTCCTGACTTTC. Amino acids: CASSLHQGAAGGGLYSGANVLTF.